The present TCR beta chain was sequenced within a study of T cells in Graves' hyperthyroidism and ophthalmopathy. CDR1 is DFQATT, CDR2 SNEGSKA, per germline (reference sequence). V was pared by 3 bases and J by 4 bases, with 17 bases between. The CDR3 length is 15 residues. Amplified TCR beta CDR3 regions derived from RNA transcripts. First-round RT-PCR of the TCR CDR3 relied on the HTBI primer set. TCRdb itself ran the multiplex PCR reads through MiXCR, one entry per CDR3 protein. The table lists roughly 300,000 distinct CDR3 sequences, roughly 18% of them singletons. This receptor was obtained from a woman aged 45-59 years with Graves' hyperthyroidism. The sequencing sample was made of blood. The chain combines TRBV20-1 with TRBJ2-3; D possibly corresponds to TRBD2 (6 bases). The CDR3 nucleotides are TGCAGTGCTAGGTCACTAGCAGACATGGCAGATACGCAGTATTTT. Its protein product is CSARSLADMADTQYF.